This T cell receptor (beta chain) originates from a study of siplizumab effects on memory and regulatory T cells. Study observations and caveats: Apparently more diverse than memory cells, naive T cells also seemed major alloresponse contributors. Siplizumab, the agent tested, significantly reduced alloreactive sequences traceable to unstimulated CD4+ memory cells.

Around 100,000 TCR templates underwent assay in every sample. The assay was immunoSEQ multiplex PCR, and TCRdb's table has in-frame clones only and misses some. The repertoire holds some 100,000 clones, with 75% to 95% as singletons. Per the germline V gene, CDR1 is LNHNV and CDR2 is YYDKDF (reference sequence). The length of the CDR3 is 17 residues. V shed 0 bases and J 6 bases; nucleotides not matched to a gene: 11. To note about this clone: The antigen remains undetermined.

This TCR was recovered from a human donor in good health. Some clones in this sample may be carry-over from other donors' samples. The source material was CD4+ T cells sorted from blood. The chain employs TRBV15 and TRBJ1-5; 7 bases agree with TRBD1. The CDR3 loop is CATSREWAGGRLQPQHF. In DNA, the CDR3 is TGTGCCACCAGCAGAGAGTGGGCAGGGGGTCGACTTCAGCCCCAGCATTTT.